One sample yielded the 32 T cell receptor beta chains listed below, sequenced in a study of Graves' ophthalmopathy and Graves' hyperthyroidism. TCR beta CDR3 amplification used RNA transcripts. HTBI-primed first-round RT-PCR preceded second-round multiplex PCR. TCRdb re-derived calls from the multiplex PCR reads in MiXCR, one entry per CDR3 protein. The top ten clones hold 8.5% to 14% of a sample with around 1.1 million distinct CDR3 sequences, approximately 35% of them seen once. The sequenced sample consisted of peripheral blood or thyroid tissue (not recorded which). The receptor set was obtained from an adult man with Graves' hyperthyroidism.

The chain carries TRBV4-3 and TRBJ1-5; D possibly corresponds to TRBD1 (6 bases). CDR1 is LGHNA and CDR2 is YSLEER in the germline V gene. Trimming took off 0 bases at V and 2 bases at J, with 11 bases between the two ends. This CDR3 comprises 16 residues. CDR3 residues: CASSQEYRERNQPQHF. The DNA for the CDR3 is TGCGCCAGCAGCCAAGAATACAGGGAACGCAATCAGCCCCAGCATTTT.

Only a few counts were recorded for this clonotype. The chain carries TRBV7-2 and TRBJ1-6; D perhaps matches TRBD1 (5 bases). The germline V gene has CDR1 SGHTA and CDR2 FQGNSA. This CDR3 contains 18 residues. Trimming cost V 5 bases and J 6 bases, with 23 bases left between them. The CDR3 region is CASSDRTYQGVRNSPLHF. The CDR3 DNA reads TGTGCCAGCAGCGATCGGACGTATCAAGGGGTCCGTAATTCACCCCTCCACTTT. Variable domain in full (rest from reference TRBV7-2 and TRBJ1-6): GAGVSQSPSNKVTEKGKDVELRCDPISGHTALYWYRQSLGQGLEFLIYFQGNSAPDKSGLPSDRFSAERTGGSVSTLTIQRTQQEDSAVYLCASSDRTYQGVRNSPLHFGNGTRLTVT.

This clonotype was counted only a few times. The rearrangement joins TRBV20-1 to TRBJ1-2; D ambiguous. Germline assignment: CDR1 DFQATT and CDR2 SNEGSKA (reference sequence). This CDR3 is 16 amino acids long. The ends were cut back, 0 bases at V and 8 bases at J, with 22 bases in the middle. The chain's CDR3 is CSARDPSSTAHWGYTF. CDR3 in DNA: TGCAGTGCTAGAGATCCGTCTTCTACAGCGCACTGGGGCTACACCTTC.

This clonotype showed up many times. J is TRBJ1-1 and V is TRBV2; D is ambiguous. The CDR3 consists of 14 residues. V dropped 0 bases and J dropped 1 base, with 6 bases sitting between them. Germline V gene data show CDR1 as SNHLY and CDR2 as FYNNEI. CDR3 sequence: CASSEALENTEAFF. CDR3 DNA sequence: TGTGCCAGCAGTGAAGCGCTTGAGAACACTGAAGCTTTCTTT.

V and J are TRBV28 and TRBJ2-7; 9 nucleotides match TRBD1. The CDR3 contains 17 residues. V lost 5 bases, J lost 3 bases, and 14 bases stayed unmatched. Germline lookup yields CDR1 MDHEN and CDR2 SYDVKM. The CDR3 sequence is CASSTKFPGQGIYEQYF. CDR3 nucleotides: TGTGCCAGCAGTACCAAGTTTCCGGGACAGGGTATCTACGAGCAGTACTTC.

This clonotype appeared many times. J is TRBJ1-2 and V is TRBV5-1; the match to TRBD1 covers 10 bases. Germline V gene sequence: CDR1 SGHRS, CDR2 YFSETQ. The V segment lost 4 bases and the J segment 4 bases; nucleotides outside the gene matches: 4. The CDR3 sequence is 14 residues long. CDR3 bases: TGCGCCAGCAGCCGGACAGGGGGTTCCTATGGCTACACCTTC. The encoded protein is CASSRTGGSYGYTF.

Details on this clonotype: This may stem from a read error, because a much larger clone lies one nucleotide away. The V gene is TRBV12-3 or TRBV12-4, the J gene TRBJ2-5; D ambiguous. This CDR3 has 12 amino acids. Here the CDR3 reads CASSSSSESQYF. The CDR3 bases are TGTGCCAGCAGCTCCAGCTCAGAGTCCCAGTACTTC.

The chain is built from TRBV5-1 and TRBJ2-3, with 7 bases aligning to TRBD1. The CDR3 spans 14 residues. Germline V CDR1 and CDR2: SGHRS, YFSETQ. With V trimmed by 3 bases and J by 2 bases, 3 bases remained unmatched. The CDR3 spells CASSSGQHTDTQYF. The DNA for the CDR3 is TGCGCCAGCAGCTCGGGACAGCACACAGATACGCAGTATTTT.

This clonotype has at least ten counts. The V call is TRBV7-2, the J call TRBJ2-7, with 7 bases that match TRBD1. This CDR3 is built from 14 residues. Germline CDR1 and CDR2: SGHTA and FQGNSA. With 5 bases clipped from V and 3 bases from J, the junction kept 7 bases outside the gene matches. The CDR3 coding sequence is TGTGCCAGCAGCCCTAGGACAGGCCTCTACGAGCAGTACTTC. This sequence encodes CASSPRTGLYEQYF.

This clonotype was found a few times. J is TRBJ2-7 and V is TRBV28, with D perhaps matching TRBD1 or TRBD2 (6 bases each). CDR3 size: 12 residues. V lost 10 bases and J 3 bases, leaving 13 bases between the germline ends. Germline V gene lookup returns CDR1 MDHEN and CDR2 SYDVKM. The DNA for the CDR3 is TGTGCCACCGCGGGACAATTCTACGAGCAGTACTTC. It specifies CATAGQFYEQYF.

This clonotype occurred many times. This chain joins TRBV15 and TRBJ1-5; D remains ambiguous. The CDR3 has 14 residues. CDR1 LNHNV and CDR2 YYDKDF come from the germline V gene (reference sequence). Deletions cut 0 bases from V and 1 base from J, with 4 bases between. Written as DNA, the CDR3 is TGTGCCACCAGCAGAGACTACAGCAATCAGCCCCAGCATTTT. This codes for CATSRDYSNQPQHF.

This clonotype was recorded at least ten times. The chain combines TRBV24-1 with TRBJ2-5; TRBD2 aligns across 8 bases. Germline CDR1 KGHDR, CDR2 SFDVKD. This CDR3 region has 16 residues. Trimming at V came to 4 bases and at J to 5 bases, leaving 11 bases not matched to a gene. CDR3 sequence: CATSERGLAGRETQYF. CDR3 nucleotides: TGTGCCACCAGTGAACGTGGACTAGCCGGTCGGGAGACCCAGTACTTC.

The chain uses TRBV28 and TRBJ2-5; a weak D match, TRBD1 (6 bases). The V end was cut by 5 bases, the J end by 1 base, with 11 bases between. This CDR3 contains 14 residues. The germline V gene encodes CDR1 MDHEN and CDR2 SYDVKM. CDR3: CASSGTFRQETQYF. DNA for the CDR3: TGTGCCAGCAGTGGGACATTTCGCCAAGAGACCCAGTACTTC.

This clonotype was detected ten times or more. V gene TRBV29-1 combines with J gene TRBJ2-7, with TRBD1 matching over 7 bases. The germline V gene encodes CDR1 SQVTM and CDR2 ANQGSEA. This CDR3 comprises 13 residues. With 1 base clipped from V and 4 bases from J, the junction kept 4 bases outside the gene matches. The CDR3 bases are TGCAGCGTTGAAGGTGACAGGGTTTACGAGCAGTACTTC. This gives the protein CSVEGDRVYEQYF.

This clonotype was observed many times. The V and J genes are TRBV10-3 and TRBJ2-5, with D hard to call. This CDR3 spans 12 amino acids. The germline CDR1 and CDR2 sequences are ENHRY and SYGVKD. V shed 6 bases and J shed 1 base, with 6 bases lying between them. Written as DNA, the CDR3 is TGTGCCATCAGCTCGGCCCAAGAGACCCAGTACTTC. Protein sequence: CAISSAQETQYF.

This clonotype was found many times. The chain joins TRBV29-1 to TRBJ2-7; 10 bases line up with TRBD1. The CDR3 length is 14 residues. The trim removed 0 bases at V and 4 bases at J, leaving 3 bases unmatched. In germline, CDR1 is SQVTM, CDR2 ANQGSEA. In nucleotides, the CDR3 is TGCAGCGTTGAAGAGAGGGACAGGGGTTACGAGCAGTACTTC. Its translation: CSVEERDRGYEQYF.

This clonotype has only a few counts. This chain joins TRBV20-1 and TRBJ1-5, with 8 bases fitting TRBD1. The CDR3 runs to 16 residues. CDR1 is DFQATT and CDR2 is SNEGSKA in the germline V gene (reference sequence). V trimming: 3 bases; J trimming: 2 bases; junction bases outside the gene matches: 9. The CDR3 loop reads CSARIQGARGNQPQHF. CDR3 sequence (DNA): TGCAGTGCTAGGATTCAGGGGGCGCGGGGCAATCAGCCCCAGCATTTT.

Many counts were recorded for this clonotype. V gene TRBV7-2 combines with J gene TRBJ2-5; D not certain. This CDR3 has 12 residues. Deletions cut 5 bases from V and 5 bases from J, with 9 bases between. Germline V gives CDR1 SGHTA, CDR2 FQGNSA. CDR3 residues: CASSPGLETQYF. The DNA of the CDR3 is TGTGCCAGCAGCCCCGGTTTGGAGACCCAGTACTTC. The full variable domain, rest sourced from reference TRBV7-2 and TRBJ2-5, is GAGVSQSPSNKVTEKGKDVELRCDPISGHTALYWYRQSLGQGLEFLIYFQGNSAPDKSGLPSDRFSAERTGGSVSTLTIQRTQQEDSAVYLCASSPGLETQYFGPGTRLLVL.

In DNA, the CDR3 is TGTGCCAGCGCTGGGTCGTATAGCAATCAGCCCCAGCATTTT. Translation: CASAGSYSNQPQHF. This chain links TRBV6-2 or TRBV6-3 with TRBJ1-5; D not certain. Trimming took 8 bases from V and 0 from J, leaving 11 bases between them. Germline V gene sequence: CDR1 MNHEY, CDR2 SVGEGT. The CDR3 runs to 14 residues.

V is TRBV10-3 and J is TRBJ2-5, with TRBD2 matching 8 bases. Losses at the gene ends were 3 bases for V and 5 bases for J; bases not matched to a gene: 5. The germline V gene has CDR1 ENHRY and CDR2 SYGVKD. The CDR3 is made up of 14 amino acids. CDR3 protein: CAISDAGGLETQYF. CDR3 in DNA: TGTGCCATCAGTGATGCGGGGGGCCTCGAGACCCAGTACTTC.

This clonotype has a count of ten or more. The chain has TRBV9 and TRBJ2-5; 14 bases are a match to TRBD2. CDR3 length: 17 residues. The germline CDR1 and CDR2 sequences are SGDLS and YYNGEE. The J segment lost 1 base and the V segment lost 1 base, leaving 3 bases of the junction unmatched. The CDR3 is CASSVKGTSGGQETQYF. The CDR3, as DNA: TGTGCCAGCAGCGTAAAAGGGACTAGCGGGGGCCAAGAGACCCAGTACTTC.

The rearrangement joins TRBV6-2 or TRBV6-3 to TRBJ1-3; the D is unclear. The CDR3 spans 14 residues. CDR1 is MNHEY, CDR2 SVGEGT, per germline. V was shortened by 7 bases and J by 2 bases, with 12 bases between the two germline ends. CDR3 region: CASNALRTGNTIYF. The CDR3 DNA reads TGTGCCAGCAACGCTTTGAGGACTGGAAACACCATATATTTT.

The table lists this clonotype with many counts. The chain recombines TRBV11-2 with TRBJ1-1; 8 bases line up with TRBD1. Germline V gene sequence: CDR1 SGHAT, CDR2 FQNNGV. The CDR3 is 16 amino acids. Trimming removed 4 bases from V and 0 bases from J; junction bases left unmatched: 7. The CDR3 bases are TGTGCCAGCAGCTCCGGACAGGGTAAAATGAACACTGAAGCTTTCTTT. This translates into CASSSGQGKMNTEAFF.

The genes are TRBV7-9 and TRBJ2-3; 7 bases fit TRBD1. The germline V gene encodes CDR1 SEHNR and CDR2 FQNEAQ (reference sequence). Trimming cost V 3 bases and J 2 bases; bases outside gene matches: 2. The CDR3 contains 14 residues. The CDR3 DNA sequence: TGTGCCAGCAGCTTGGGACAGATCACAGATACGCAGTATTTT. Translating it yields CASSLGQITDTQYF.

This clonotype came up a few times. The chain uses TRBV28 and TRBJ2-7; D is perhaps TRBD1 (8 bases). This CDR3 spans 14 amino acids. Looked up from germline, CDR1 is MDHEN and CDR2 is SYDVKM. Trimming stripped 5 bases from V and 4 bases from J, with 15 bases between. This chain's CDR3 is CASSQDREGYEQYF. In DNA, the CDR3 is TGTGCCAGCAGTCAGGACAGGGAGGGATACGAGCAGTACTTC.

In this sample, this clonotype turned up many times. The rearrangement joins TRBV7-9 to TRBJ1-2, with D possibly matching TRBD1 (5 bases). Germline-derived CDR1 and CDR2 are SEHNR and FQNEAQ (reference sequence). The CDR3 loop spans 17 amino acids. V lost 5 bases and J 6 bases, leaving 25 bases between the germline ends. DNA for the CDR3: TGTGCCAGCAGCCAGAGGGTTGGGGGGATCATGGCTGATGGCTACACCTTC. Its protein is CASSQRVGGIMADGYTF.

The rearrangement links TRBV9 to TRBJ1-6; TRBD1 agrees at 7 bases. Trimming removed 3 bases from V and 8 bases from J; junction bases left unmatched: 8. The CDR3 contains 15 residues. Germline lookup yields CDR1 SGDLS and CDR2 YYNGEE. The CDR3 DNA reads TGTGCCAGCAGCGCCGGGCAGGGGGTCGATTCACCCCTCCACTTT. Amino acid sequence: CASSAGQGVDSPLHF.

The sample holds a few counts of this clonotype. The CDR3 loop reads CASSLVAVMNTGELFF. The DNA of the CDR3 is TGTGCCAGCAGTTTGGTAGCGGTTATGAACACCGGGGAGCTGTTTTTT. The chain uses TRBV27 and TRBJ2-2; maybe TRBD2 (6 bases). The CDR3 extends over 16 amino acids. V lost 3 bases, J lost 1 base, and 12 bases lay in between. Germline V gene data show CDR1 as MNHEY and CDR2 as SMNVEV (reference sequence).

The J gene is TRBJ1-2, the V gene TRBV5-1, with a tentative D call TRBD1 (5 bases). CDR1 is SGHRS and CDR2 is YFSETQ in the germline V gene. The CDR3 consists of 13 residues. Trimming cost V 0 bases and J 10 bases, with 13 bases left between them. The CDR3 spells CASSLGQIPLYTF. CDR3 in DNA: TGCGCCAGCAGCTTGGGACAGATACCTCTCTACACCTTC.

This chain links TRBV29-1 with TRBJ1-1, with TRBD1 matching 10 bases. Germline V lookup: CDR1 SQVTM, CDR2 ANQGSEA. V gave up 0 bases and J gave up 0 bases; unmatched junction bases: 7. This CDR3 contains 17 residues. This chain's CDR3 is CSVEDRGTGVMNTEAFF. The CDR3 bases are TGCAGCGTTGAAGATCGGGGGACAGGGGTCATGAACACTGAAGCTTTCTTT.

At least ten counts were recorded for this clonotype. The chain links TRBV5-8 to TRBJ1-5; D perhaps matches TRBD1 (5 bases). The germline V gene has CDR1 SGHTS and CDR2 YDEGEE. The CDR3 spans 15 residues. V lost 6 bases, J lost 4 bases, and 17 bases lay in between. The chain's CDR3 is CASNVEGKANQPQHF. For the CDR3, the DNA is TGTGCCAGCAACGTCGAGGGGAAGGCAAATCAGCCCCAGCATTTT.

This clonotype has at least ten counts. The gene calls are TRBV29-1 and TRBJ1-1; a possible D gene is TRBD1 (5 bases). The CDR3 has 13 residues. V was clipped by 5 bases and J by 0 bases, with 10 bases between them. CDR1 and CDR2 from the germline V gene are SQVTM and ANQGSEA. CDR3 residues: CSVKTGLNTEAFF. The CDR3 DNA reads TGCAGCGTTAAAACAGGTTTGAACACTGAAGCTTTCTTT.